The sequence of this T cell receptor (beta chain) was determined in a study of cytomegalovirus exposure and HLA in healthy donors. Study-level findings and limits: Most CMV-associated TCR beta chains were later found to appear HLA-restricted. Later work associated roughly 17,000 TCR beta sequences with HLA alleles at 0.05 false discovery rate. Later work showed greater clonal expansion in HLA-associated TCR beta chains than in equally common others. Overall, approximately 150 TCR beta chains were annotated as cytomegalovirus-associated.

Vbeta (60) and Jbeta (13) primers were used in the PCR. Only in-frame clones appear in the TCRdb table, and some are missing; sequencing was by immunoSEQ multiplex PCR. Altogether about 110,000 clones are present, more than 65% being singletons, with the ten largest covering roughly 0.79%. Comments on this clone: Its antigen is undetermined.

The V end lost 8 bases, the J end lost 0 bases, and 14 bases lay between the germline ends. The CDR3 covers 14 residues. The germline gives CDR1 LGHNT, CDR2 FRNRAP. The sequencing sample was made of PBMCs. This receptor was obtained from a boy under 18 in good health and CMV-seronegative. The chain joins TRBV12-5 to TRBJ2-7; D might be TRBD2 (6 bases). In DNA, the CDR3 is TGTGCTAGTACCTATAGCGGAAGCTCCTACGAGCAGTACTTC. Protein sequence: CASTYSGSSYEQYF.